The rows below give T cell receptor beta chains drawn from one sample of a study of patients and donors after allogeneic stem cell transplantation. TCRdb redid the calling of the RT-PCR reads with MiXCR, one entry per CDR3 protein. The table includes some 90,000 distinct CDR3 sequences, around 46% detected once. Sequenced sample: blood, either unsorted or a sorted T cell fraction (not recorded which). The receptors shown here come from a human donor who was either an allogeneic HSCT recipient or a stem cell or donor lymphocyte infusion donor (not recorded which). It is not recorded whose cells these are; they may come from a transplant donor. CDR3s include the opening cysteine and the closing phenylalanine or tryptophan. A D gene is named only where the DNA matches it firmly. Size values are once, few and many counts, or a class for expanded clones, and some rows have none.

-,TRBJ1-1,TRBV28,few,TGTGCCAGCAGTTTTAAGGCAGGGGCGAAAGCTTTCTTT,CASSFKAGAKAFF
-,TRBJ1-2,TRBV4-3,-,TGCGCCAGCAGCCAAGAGGGCAACCCGGTCACGGGCTACACCTTC,CASSQEGNPVTGYTF
-,TRBJ1-1,TRBV13,-,TGTGCCAGCAGCAACCCTCTGGGGGTGAACACTGAAGCTTTCTTT,CASSNPLGVNTEAFF
-,TRBJ1-1,TRBV20-1,-,TGCAGTGCTACAGGGCCGAACACTGAAGCTTTCTTT,CSATGPNTEAFF
-,TRBJ1-2,TRBV5-6,-,TGTGCCAGCAGCCCTAAGAGGGCCCCCGGATTTTTCTATGGCTACACCTTC,CASSPKRAPGFFYGYTF
-,TRBJ1-1,TRBV4-1,once,TGCGCCAGCAGCCAAATACAGACCATGAACACTGAAGCTTTCTTT,CASSQIQTMNTEAFF
-,TRBJ1-4,TRBV7-8,-,TGTGCCAGCAGCTTCTCGGGACAACCTAATGAAAAACTGTTTTTT,CASSFSGQPNEKLFF
TRBD1,TRBJ1-1,TRBV4-2,few,TGTGCCAGCAGCCAAGGGACAGGCCTGACGGTAAGCAGCACTGAAGCTTTCTTT,CASSQGTGLTVSSTEAFF
TRBD1,TRBJ1-1,TRBV11-2,-,TGTGCCAGCAGCCCGAGGGACAGGGACACTGAAGCTTTCTTT,CASSPRDRDTEAFF
-,TRBJ1-4,TRBV20-1,few,TGCAGTGCTGCTTCACCCCGGGCTAGAAGTGAAAAACTGTTTTTT,CSAASPRARSEKLFF
TRBD1,TRBJ1-3,TRBV20-1,once,TGCAGTGCTGAGGGACAGGGGTCTGGAAACACCATATATTTT,CSAEGQGSGNTIYF
-,TRBJ1-5,TRBV7-9,-,TGTGCCAGCAGCTTAGCGGGTCAGGTGAAACAGCCCCAGCATTTT,CASSLAGQVKQPQHF
-,TRBJ2-7,TRBV2,many,TGTGCCAGCAGTGGTCGGTACGAGCAGTACTTC,CASSGRYEQYF
-,TRBJ1-1,TRBV29-1,few,TGCAGCGTTGCTCTTGACACTATGAACACTGAAGCTTTCTTT,CSVALDTMNTEAFF